Following are 29 T cell receptor beta chains from one sample sequenced in a study of Ad26.COV2.S vaccination and SARS-CoV-2 variants. Profiled with immunoSEQ multiplex PCR; TCRdb holds only in-frame clones, not every one. The data hold more than 300,000 clones, with roughly 90% observed a single time. The treatment is: around 19 received Ad26.COV2.S at low or high dose, single or two shots; 5 received placebo; per-sample allocation not given. Day 63 after the first injection of vaccine or placebo was the sampling time. The sequences come from peripheral blood, collected in a trial of Ad26.COV2.S vaccine versus placebo. These receptors were collected from a person between 18 and 65 years old who received the Ad26.COV2.S COVID-19 vaccine or a placebo.

V and J are TRBV5-4 and TRBJ1-2, with a weak D call TRBD1 (6 bases). Germline CDR1 and CDR2: SGHNT and YYREEE (reference sequence). Trimming shortened V by 4 bases and J by 4 bases, and 11 bases separated the two germline ends. This CDR3 contains 13 residues. This CDR3 reads CASSHRVAYGYTF. Here the CDR3 DNA reads TGTGCCAGCAGCCACAGGGTGGCCTATGGCTACACCTTC.

This clone was seen once. The V and J genes are TRBV4-3 and TRBJ1-2; D not resolved. Looked up from germline, CDR1 is LGHNA and CDR2 is YSLEER. Trimming shortened V by 0 bases and J by 0 bases, and 8 bases separated the two germline ends. The CDR3 runs 15 residues. The CDR3 nucleotides are TGCGCCAGCAGCCAAGAAACAGAAGCTAACTATGGCTACACCTTC. Its protein product is CASSQETEANYGYTF.

The V and J genes are TRBV7-2 and TRBJ2-5; TRBD2 aligns across 7 bases. Trimming at V came to 3 bases and at J to 2 bases, leaving 6 bases not matched to a gene. Germline V CDR1 and CDR2: SGHTA, FQGNSA. The length of the CDR3 is 15 residues. CDR3 residues: CASSLWGGGQETQYF. The CDR3 bases are TGTGCCAGCAGCTTGTGGGGGGGTGGGCAAGAGACCCAGTACTTC.

J is TRBJ1-1 and V is TRBV13, with TRBD1 matching 7 bases. With 5 bases clipped from V and 4 bases from J, the junction kept 10 bases outside the gene matches. CDR1 is PRHDT and CDR2 is FYEKMQ in the germline V gene (reference sequence). CDR3 size: 15 residues. CDR3 sequence: CASSDDRVSVTEAFF. In nucleotides, the CDR3 is TGTGCCAGCAGCGATGACAGGGTTTCAGTCACTGAAGCTTTCTTT.

The chain carries TRBV7-9 and TRBJ2-5, with D possibly matching TRBD2 (7 bases). V lost 3 bases, J lost 4 bases, and 21 bases lay in between. This CDR3 region has 17 residues. CDR1 is SEHNR, CDR2 FQNEAQ, per germline (reference sequence). Written as DNA, the CDR3 is TGTGCCAGCAGCTTTCCCTATGGGGCAGGGGAGGGAGAGACCCAGTACTTC. Its translation is CASSFPYGAGEGETQYF.

The J gene is TRBJ1-1, the V gene TRBV7-9; D ambiguous. This CDR3 has 16 residues. Germline CDR1 is SEHNR and CDR2 is FQNEAQ (reference sequence). Trimming cost V 4 bases and J 0 bases, with 15 bases left between them. CDR3 protein: CASSSPTQDVNTEAFF. The CDR3 DNA is TGTGCCAGCAGCTCGCCTACTCAAGATGTGAACACTGAAGCTTTCTTT.

The genes are TRBV19 and TRBJ2-3, with D perhaps matching TRBD1 (5 bases). There are 13 residues in the CDR3. Germline CDR1 and CDR2: LNHDA and SQIVND (reference sequence). Trimming stripped 8 bases from V and 0 bases from J, with 9 bases between. The CDR3 region has the DNA TGTGCCAGTGGGGCGCCAAGCACAGATACGCAGTATTTT. It specifies CASGAPSTDTQYF.

This clone appeared a single time. The V call is TRBV6-5, the J call TRBJ1-2, with 7 positions matching TRBD1. V was pared by 6 bases and J by 4 bases, with 5 bases of the junction left unmatched. Germline V gives CDR1 MNHEY, CDR2 SVGAGI. The CDR3 spans 13 residues. CDR3 protein: CASSQTGAYGYTF. CDR3 DNA: TGTGCCAGCAGCCAAACAGGGGCCTATGGCTACACCTTC.

The chain carries TRBV10-3 and TRBJ2-1, with 9 positions matching TRBD1. Germline CDR1 ENHRY, CDR2 SYGVKD. V lost 4 bases to trimming and J lost 8 bases; unmatched junction nucleotides: 6. The CDR3 has 14 amino acids. CDR3 sequence: CAISADGTGYEQFF. DNA of the CDR3: TGTGCCATCAGTGCCGACGGGACAGGGTATGAGCAGTTCTTC.

The chain combines TRBV6-6 with TRBJ2-7; the D call may be TRBD1 or TRBD2 (6 bases each). Between the trimmed V and J ends, which lost 5 bases and 3 bases, there was a span of 26 bases. Germline V gene sequence: CDR1 MNHNY, CDR2 SVGAGI (reference sequence). The length of the CDR3 is 18 residues. DNA of the CDR3: TGTGCCAGCAGTCCCCTGAAGGTACGGCGGAGGGGGGACTACGAGCAGTACTTC. Encoded protein: CASSPLKVRRRGDYEQYF.

In the case of this clone: The identical CDR3 is also encoded by other nucleotide sequences in the sample. The chain carries TRBV6-5 and TRBJ1-1, with 9 bases that match TRBD1. The V segment lost 8 bases and the J segment 1 base; nucleotides outside the gene matches: 2. Germline CDR1 and CDR2: MNHEY and SVGAGI. This CDR3 has 13 amino acids. The CDR3 DNA reads TGTGCCAGCTCGGACAGGGGGAACACTGAAGCTTTCTTT. Protein sequence: CASSDRGNTEAFF.

This sequence joins TRBV15 and TRBJ1-2, with 7 nucleotides matching TRBD1. V was pared by 0 bases and J by 4 bases, with 8 bases of the junction left unmatched. The CDR3 totals 16 residues. The germline gives CDR1 LNHNV, CDR2 YYDKDF (reference sequence). CDR3 amino acids: CATSRDRNRGTYGYTF. The CDR3 DNA follows: TGTGCCACCAGCAGAGATCGTAACAGGGGAACCTATGGCTACACCTTC.

V usage is TRBV9 and J usage is TRBJ2-1, with 8 bases identical to TRBD1. The germline CDR1 and CDR2 sequences are SGDLS and YYNGEE. V shed 1 base and J 5 bases; nucleotides not matched to a gene: 8. The CDR3 consists of 16 residues. The CDR3 is CASSVNRDRSHNEQFF. CDR3 nucleotide sequence: TGTGCCAGCAGCGTAAACCGGGACAGGAGTCACAATGAGCAGTTCTTC.

The rearrangement uses TRBV18 and TRBJ1-1; the D gene is possibly TRBD1 (5 bases). Germline lookup yields CDR1 KGHSH and CDR2 LQKENI. The CDR3 extends over 14 amino acids. Trimming left V 3 bases short and J 10 bases short, with 18 bases between. The CDR3 here is CASSPRGVGPGAFF. CDR3 DNA: TGTGCCAGCTCACCTAGGGGAGTGGGCCCGGGAGCTTTCTTT.

This chain joins TRBV6-6 and TRBJ2-5; no definite D call. CDR3 length: 10 amino acids. The germline V gene has CDR1 MNHNY and CDR2 SVGAGI (reference sequence). The germline V and J ends were trimmed by 6 bases and 3 bases, with 2 bases remaining between them. CDR3 residues: CASSKETQYF. The DNA of the CDR3 is TGTGCCAGCAGCAAAGAGACCCAGTACTTC.

A few counts support this clone. The chain joins TRBV25-1 to TRBJ2-1; possibly TRBD1 for D (6 bases). Per germline, CDR1 MGHDK and CDR2 SYGVNS. The CDR3 spans 16 residues. Trimming removed 2 bases at V and 7 bases at J, with 18 bases between. The CDR3 is CASSEVTGRSVNEQFF. DNA of the CDR3: TGTGCCAGCAGTGAAGTCACAGGGCGGTCGGTGAATGAGCAGTTCTTC.

The sample holds one count of this clone. The J gene is TRBJ2-5, the V gene TRBV9, with 7 bases matching TRBD2. The CDR3 length is 17 residues. CDR1 and CDR2 from the germline V gene are SGDLS and YYNGEE. Unmatched junction bases numbered 12, after V lost 4 bases and J lost 0 bases. CDR3 in DNA: TGTGCCAGCAGCCCCAGCAGAAGCGGGGCCAACCAAGAGACCCAGTACTTC. The encoded protein is CASSPSRSGANQETQYF.

For the CDR3, the DNA is TGTGCCTGGAGTGGGGGAAATCAGCCCCAGCATTTT. Its translation: CAWSGGNQPQHF. The rearrangement joins TRBV30 to TRBJ1-5; no clear D gene. This CDR3 region has 12 residues. Germline V lookup: CDR1 GTSNPN, CDR2 SVGIG (reference sequence). V lost 1 base, J lost 4 bases, and 5 bases lay in between.

The rearrangement uses TRBV11-2 and TRBJ2-3; a possible D gene is TRBD2 (6 bases). Deletions cut 4 bases from V and 5 bases from J, with 19 bases between. Looked up from germline, CDR1 is SGHAT and CDR2 is FQNNGV. CDR3 length equals 16 residues. This chain's CDR3 is CASSYRLGRGGDTQYF. CDR3 DNA: TGTGCCAGCAGCTATAGATTGGGGCGGGGTGGAGATACGCAGTATTTT.

The chain combines TRBV15 with TRBJ1-4; D is possibly TRBD1 (5 bases). There are 15 residues in the CDR3. Per germline, CDR1 LNHNV and CDR2 YYDKDF (reference sequence). The V end lost 0 bases, the J end lost 3 bases, and 8 bases lay between the germline ends. In nucleotides, the CDR3 is TGTGCCACCAGCAGAGATCCGGGGCCTAATGAAAAACTGTTTTTT. The encoded protein is CATSRDPGPNEKLFF.

This chain joins TRBV29-1 and TRBJ2-7, with a weak D call TRBD1 (5 bases). Germline lookup yields CDR1 SQVTM and CDR2 ANQGSEA. The CDR3 contains 11 residues. Trimming took off 7 bases at V and 2 bases at J, with 9 bases between the two ends. In DNA form, the CDR3 reads TGCAGCGCAGAAGGGGCCTACGAGCAGTACTTC. Protein: CSAEGAYEQYF.

This clone was detected a few times. This sequence joins TRBV6-2 or TRBV6-3 and TRBJ2-2; D not resolved. CDR3 size: 17 residues. Trimming took off 6 bases at V and 6 bases at J, with 23 bases between the two ends. CDR1 and CDR2 from the germline V gene are MNHEY and SVGEGT. CDR3 residues: CASSPIWRPKRAGELFF. Written as DNA, the CDR3 is TGTGCCAGCAGCCCTATTTGGAGACCAAAGCGTGCCGGGGAGCTGTTTTTT.

This clone was picked up one time. V usage is TRBV6-5 and J usage is TRBJ2-5, with D perhaps TRBD1 (6 bases). Trimming shortened V by 5 bases and J by 12 bases, and 22 bases separated the two germline ends. This CDR3 comprises 14 residues. Germline CDR1 MNHEY, CDR2 SVGAGI. CDR3 sequence: CASSPPGMTGKEYF. CDR3 nucleotides: TGTGCCAGCAGTCCCCCCGGAATGACAGGAAAAGAGTACTTC.

The V and J genes are TRBV11-2 and TRBJ2-2, with D unclear. Germline-derived CDR1 and CDR2 are SGHAT and FQNNGV. V was shortened by 5 bases and J by 5 bases, with 15 bases between the two germline ends. CDR3 length equals 15 residues. The CDR3 DNA reads as TGTGCCAGCAGCCCCCTATTTATCCAAACCGGGGAGCTGTTTTTT. The encoded protein is CASSPLFIQTGELFF.

In the case of this clone: The same CDR3 also results from other DNA sequences found in this sample. This chain connects TRBV6-5 to TRBJ2-7; tentatively, D is TRBD1 (6 bases). Germline V CDR1 and CDR2: MNHEY, SVGAGI. The ends were cut back, 2 bases at V and 2 bases at J, with 10 bases in the middle. The CDR3 runs to 14 residues. The CDR3 is CASSYSNRAYEQYF. The CDR3 region has the DNA TGTGCCAGCAGTTACAGCAACAGGGCCTACGAGCAGTACTTC.

A few counts support this clone. The J gene is TRBJ2-7, the V gene TRBV4-3; TRBD1 matches 8 bases. The length of the CDR3 is 17 residues. Trimming took 0 bases from V and 3 from J; bases not matched to a gene: 10. The germline CDR1 and CDR2 sequences are LGHNA and YSLEER. The CDR3 is CASSQEASGTGHYEQYF. As DNA, the CDR3 is TGCGCCAGCAGCCAAGAAGCTTCAGGGACAGGACACTACGAGCAGTACTTC.

The chain couples TRBV27 to TRBJ1-1, with no clear D. CDR3 length: 15 amino acids. Deletions cut 2 bases from V and 0 bases from J, with 10 bases between. The germline V gene encodes CDR1 MNHEY and CDR2 SMNVEV (reference sequence). CDR3 coding DNA: TGTGCCAGCAGTTTAGGGAAGCATATGAACACTGAAGCTTTCTTT. This gives the protein CASSLGKHMNTEAFF.

The CDR3 nucleotides read TGTGCCAGCAGTGGGGGCGGGACTAGCGGGATGGAGACCCAGTACTTC. It is translated as CASSGGGTSGMETQYF. V and J are TRBV6-2 or TRBV6-3 and TRBJ2-5; 13 bases align to TRBD2. V gave up 5 bases and J gave up 5 bases; unmatched junction bases: 8. The CDR3 runs to 16 residues. Germline V gives CDR1 MNHEY, CDR2 SVGEGT.

This clone was observed once. The chain employs TRBV4-3 and TRBJ1-1, with TRBD1 identical over 9 bases. The CDR3 extends over 18 amino acids. Germline CDR1 reads LGHNA; CDR2 reads YSLEER. V shed 1 base, J shed 1 base, and the junction held 10 bases outside the gene matches. The chain's CDR3 is CASSQAPPRDRENTEAFF. The CDR3 DNA follows: TGCGCCAGCAGCCAAGCCCCTCCAAGGGACAGGGAGAACACTGAAGCTTTCTTT.